The 24 T cell receptor beta chains below were found in one sample sequenced in a study of response to subunit inactivated influenza vaccine. TCRdb re-called the RT-PCR reads through MiXCR, storing one row per CDR3 protein. The table lists hundreds of thousands of distinct CDR3 sequences, roughly 9.8% of them singletons. The starting material was PBMCs from blood, obtained 40 to 50 days after vaccination. The receptors derive from a man aged 50-60 years who received an inactivated influenza vaccine.

The table lists this clonotype with a few counts. The V call is TRBV11-2, the J call TRBJ2-2, with D possibly TRBD1 on 5 matching bases. The germline V gene encodes CDR1 SGHAT and CDR2 FQNNGV. With 0 bases removed from V and 1 base from J, the gap between germline ends came to 12 bases. This CDR3 region has 17 residues. This chain's CDR3 is CASSLDWSRVNTGELFF. CDR3 bases: TGTGCCAGCAGCTTAGATTGGTCCAGGGTGAACACCGGGGAGCTGTTTTTT.

The rearrangement links TRBV27 to TRBJ2-5; 8 bases fit TRBD2. Germline trimming cut 8 bases from V and 4 bases from J; bases unmatched to any gene: 9. CDR3 length: 14 residues. CDR1 and CDR2 from the germline V gene are MNHEY and SMNVEV (reference sequence). The DNA for the CDR3 is TGTGCCAGCGGGGCCGGGACTAGAGCAGAGACCCAGTACTTC. Translation: CASGAGTRAETQYF.

The chain employs TRBV5-6 and TRBJ1-1, with D tentatively TRBD1 (5 bases). V was clipped by 1 base and J by 1 base, with 11 bases between them. CDR1 is SGHDT, CDR2 YYEEEE, per germline. The CDR3 length is 15 residues. The CDR3 reads CASSLRRDGNTEAFF. DNA of the CDR3: TGTGCCAGCAGCTTGCGACGGGACGGGAACACTGAAGCTTTCTTT.

This clonotype was observed a handful of times. The genes are TRBV12-3 or TRBV12-4 and TRBJ1-3; tentatively, D is TRBD1 (6 bases). CDR3 size: 12 residues. V lost 6 bases and J 8 bases, leaving 11 bases between the germline ends. In nucleotides, the CDR3 is TGTGCCAGCAGGAGGGGGACGGACACCATATATTTT. Its translation: CASRRGTDTIYF.

V usage is TRBV20-1 and J usage is TRBJ2-5; TRBD1 or TRBD2 may be the D gene (5 bases each). This CDR3 has 15 amino acids. Germline V gives CDR1 DFQATT, CDR2 SNEGSKA (reference sequence). V dropped 3 bases and J dropped 4 bases, with 18 bases sitting between them. This CDR3 is CSARRDGGKGETQYF. CDR3 DNA sequence: TGCAGTGCTAGGAGGGACGGTGGAAAGGGAGAGACCCAGTACTTC.

This clonotype was observed at least ten times. The chain is built from TRBV30 and TRBJ1-5, with D perhaps TRBD1 (5 bases). This CDR3 is built from 15 residues. V shed 3 bases and J shed 0 bases, with 12 bases lying between them. Per germline, CDR1 GTSNPN and CDR2 SVGIG (reference sequence). CDR3: CAWSPGHLSNQPQHF. The CDR3 DNA sequence: TGTGCCTGGAGCCCCGGACATCTTAGCAATCAGCCCCAGCATTTT.

This clonotype turned up a few times. The DNA for the CDR3 is TGTGCCAGCAGCTTAGACAGGGGAGAAGGCAATGAGCAGTTCTTC. Translated: CASSLDRGEGNEQFF. This chain connects TRBV11-2 to TRBJ2-1, with a tentative D call TRBD1 (6 bases). This CDR3 has 15 residues. Trimming left V 0 bases short and J 6 bases short, with 12 bases between. From germline, CDR1 is SGHAT and CDR2 FQNNGV.

This clonotype came up a few times. The chain uses TRBV7-9 and TRBJ2-1; perhaps TRBD1 as D (5 bases). This CDR3 has 14 amino acids. Trimming cost V 4 bases and J 10 bases, with 17 bases left between them. In germline, CDR1 is SEHNR, CDR2 FQNEAQ (reference sequence). In DNA form, the CDR3 reads TGTGCCAGCAGCTCATACCCTTCAGGGCGAGAGCAGTTCTTC. This encodes CASSSYPSGREQFF. Drawing the rest from reference TRBV7-9 and TRBJ2-1, the complete variable domain is DTGVSQNPRHKITKRGQNVTFRCDPISEHNRLYWYRQTLGQGPEFLTYFQNEAQLEKSRLLSDRFSAERPKGSFSTLEIQRTEQGDSAMYLCASSSYPSGREQFFGPGTRLTVL.

The chain recombines TRBV24-1 with TRBJ2-3; D not certain. This CDR3 contains 14 residues. Per the germline V gene, CDR1 is KGHDR and CDR2 is SFDVKD. V was pared by 3 bases and J by 4 bases, with 10 bases between. CDR3 DNA: TGTGCCACCAGTGATAACGACGGCCCAGATACGCAGTATTTT. Its protein product is CATSDNDGPDTQYF.

This chain joins TRBV20-1 and TRBJ2-3, with D possibly matching TRBD1 (7 bases). This CDR3 is 16 amino acids long. The ends were cut back, 3 bases at V and 2 bases at J, with 18 bases in the middle. In germline, CDR1 is DFQATT, CDR2 SNEGSKA (reference sequence). The CDR3 sequence: CSARGLRGRSTDTQYF. The CDR3, as DNA: TGCAGTGCTAGGGGACTTAGGGGGCGGTCCACAGATACGCAGTATTTT.

At least ten counts were recorded for this clonotype. This rearrangement joins TRBV29-1 to TRBJ1-4, with 8 bases that match TRBD1. CDR1 is SQVTM, CDR2 ANQGSEA, per germline. With V trimmed by 6 bases and J by 4 bases, 4 bases remained unmatched. The CDR3 is 13 amino acids. Here the CDR3 reads CSVGQGYNEKLFF. DNA of the CDR3: TGCAGCGTAGGACAGGGTTATAATGAAAAACTGTTTTTT.

This chain uses TRBV5-1 with TRBJ2-3, with D possibly being TRBD1 (6 bases). This CDR3 is 14 amino acids long. V shed 2 bases and J shed 5 bases, with 12 bases lying between them. Germline assignment: CDR1 SGHRS and CDR2 YFSETQ. The DNA for the CDR3 is TGCGCCAGCAGCTTAAACAGGGTCGAAGATACGCAGTATTTT. Translated: CASSLNRVEDTQYF.

This clonotype was observed a handful of times. The CDR3 DNA is TGTGCCAGCTCACCACCGCCGACTAGCCTATCCTACAATGAGCAGTTCTTC. It codes for CASSPPPTSLSYNEQFF. The rearrangement links TRBV18 to TRBJ2-1; 7 nucleotides line up with TRBD2. From germline, CDR1 is KGHSH and CDR2 LQKENI. With 0 bases clipped from V and 1 base from J, the junction kept 6 bases outside the gene matches. The CDR3 totals 17 residues.

J is TRBJ2-5 and V is TRBV6-5; D gene unclear. Germline V lookup: CDR1 MNHEY, CDR2 SVGAGI. The CDR3 totals 14 residues. V gave up 4 bases and J gave up 0 bases, with 9 bases separating them. This chain's CDR3 is CASSSPAYQETQYF. As DNA, the CDR3 is TGTGCCAGCAGTTCGCCGGCGTACCAAGAGACCCAGTACTTC.

This clonotype was seen more than once but under ten times. The genes are TRBV7-8 and TRBJ2-7; perhaps TRBD1 as D (5 bases). The V gene lost 8 bases and the J gene lost 0 bases, with 20 bases spanning the gap. CDR3 length: 16 amino acids. CDR1 SGHVS and CDR2 FQNEAQ come from the germline V gene. The CDR3 DNA sequence: TGTGCCAGCGGAATTCTGCCAGGGCAAACCTCCTACGAGCAGTACTTC. Its protein product is CASGILPGQTSYEQYF.

The rearrangement links TRBV7-9 to TRBJ1-6, with D maybe TRBD1 (5 bases). Trimming removed 4 bases from V and 10 bases from J, with 20 bases in between. The germline V gene encodes CDR1 SEHNR and CDR2 FQNEAQ (reference sequence). CDR3 size: 16 residues. The CDR3 loop is CASSSGTGEFGSPLHF. The DNA of the CDR3 is TGTGCCAGCAGCTCGGGGACTGGGGAGTTTGGCTCACCCCTCCACTTT.

The chain carries TRBV20-1 and TRBJ2-4; 9 bases match TRBD1. The CDR3 is made up of 19 amino acids. Losses at the gene ends were 3 bases for V and 1 base for J; bases not matched to a gene: 16. CDR1 and CDR2 from the germline V gene are DFQATT and SNEGSKA (reference sequence). In nucleotides, the CDR3 is TGCAGTGCTAGGCTATTGACAGGGGGTACAAGGGAGGCCAAAAACATTCAGTACTTC. It specifies CSARLLTGGTREAKNIQYF.

The chain combines TRBV19 with TRBJ2-1; 9 positions agree with TRBD2. V shed 5 bases and J 5 bases; nucleotides not matched to a gene: 10. This CDR3 is built from 16 residues. The germline gives CDR1 LNHDA, CDR2 SQIVND (reference sequence). The CDR3 is CASSWREGPLDNEQFF. In nucleotides, the CDR3 is TGTGCCAGTAGTTGGCGGGAGGGCCCCTTAGACAATGAGCAGTTCTTC.

This clonotype was counted a few times. The J gene is TRBJ2-2, the V gene TRBV28; D call uncertain. The CDR3 has 12 amino acids. Per the germline V gene, CDR1 is MDHEN and CDR2 is SYDVKM. V dropped 5 bases and J dropped 5 bases, with 6 bases sitting between them. CDR3 protein: CASSKETGELFF. The DNA of the CDR3 is TGTGCCAGCAGTAAAGAGACCGGGGAGCTGTTTTTT.

In this sample, this clonotype turned up a few times. V is TRBV5-6 and J is TRBJ2-1; 8 nucleotides line up with TRBD1. The junction had 12 bases not matched to a gene; V was cut back by 4 bases and J by 9 bases. The CDR3 totals 15 residues. CDR1 and CDR2 from the germline V gene are SGHDT and YYEEEE. The CDR3 nucleotides read TGTGCCAGCAGCGCCCAGGGGGCCTTGTCTCTTGAGCAGTTCTTC. Protein: CASSAQGALSLEQFF.

This clonotype appeared a few times. CDR3 protein: CASSSGRFSYEQYF. The CDR3 DNA reads TGTGCCAGCAGCAGCGGGAGGTTTTCCTACGAGCAGTACTTC. The chain uses TRBV28 and TRBJ2-7; TRBD2 agrees at 9 bases. The CDR3 contains 14 residues. The V gene end was trimmed by 6 bases and the J gene end by 1 base; junction bases not matched to a gene: 4. Germline V gene sequence: CDR1 MDHEN, CDR2 SYDVKM.

The V and J genes are TRBV7-2 and TRBJ2-5; weak D call: TRBD2 (6 bases). The CDR3 length is 16 residues. Trimming removed 0 bases from V and 2 bases from J, with 13 bases in between. The germline gives CDR1 SGHTA, CDR2 FQGNSA. This CDR3 reads CASSLAVLARQETQYF. In DNA form, the CDR3 reads TGTGCCAGCAGCTTAGCGGTTCTAGCGCGACAAGAGACCCAGTACTTC.

A remark on this clonotype: A read error is possible here, since a much larger clone lies one base away. The conserved closing phenylalanine or tryptophan is absent in this CDR3, likely reflecting a read error. This chain uses TRBV6-6 with TRBJ1-1; no reliable D call. Trimming left V 2 bases short and J 1 base short, with 5 bases between. CDR1 and CDR2 from the germline V gene are MNHNY and SVGAGI (reference sequence). The CDR3 runs 13 residues. In nucleotides, the CDR3 is TGTGCCAGCAGTTACGACGGGAACACTGAAGCTTTCTTG. It codes for CASSYDGNTEAFL.

This clonotype appeared many times. The chain couples TRBV4-3 to TRBJ1-1; a weak D match, TRBD1 (5 bases). The CDR3 is 14 amino acids. Deletions cut 1 base from V and 6 bases from J, with 12 bases between. The germline V gene has CDR1 LGHNA and CDR2 YSLEER. CDR3 protein: CASSQGTGTAEAFF. DNA for the CDR3: TGCGCCAGCAGCCAAGGGACGGGGACGGCTGAAGCTTTCTTT.